This T cell receptor (beta chain) was documented in a study of cytomegalovirus exposure and HLA in healthy donors. General observations from the study: Rare TCR sequences dominated, though some public TCRs recurred in many donors. Reports indicated that the classifier achieved high specificity and sensitivity in diagnosing cytomegalovirus status. The analysis excluded some indistinguishable V segments, including TRBV6-2 and TRBV6-3. Association of 16,951 TCR beta sequences with HLA alleles was found at 0.05 false discovery rate in a later analysis.

Germline V gene lookup returns CDR1 LNHDA and CDR2 SQIVND (reference sequence). The length of the CDR3 is 18 residues. Trimming cost V 2 bases and J 6 bases, with 23 bases left between them. With regard to this clone: Its specificity is not known.

PCR used 60 Vbeta primers and 13 Jbeta primers. Generated by immunoSEQ multiplex PCR, the TCRdb table keeps only in-frame clones and is missing some. Among 45,000 to 70,000 clones listed, nearly 85% were seen once. The material sequenced was PBMCs. V is TRBV19 and J is TRBJ1-5; D unclear. This clonotype was sampled from a man aged 25 to 40 in good health and CMV-seronegative. The CDR3 is CASSIPLSVRAGSQPQHF. The CDR3 DNA follows: TGTGCCAGTAGTATACCCCTTTCGGTTCGCGCGGGGTCTCAGCCCCAGCATTTT.